This T cell receptor beta chain was recovered during a study of blood T cell repertoires in COVID-19. Clinical histories supplied by participants themselves formed the basis of cohort assignment. Authors' methods: Amplification with reference gene primers provided the estimates of nucleated cell counts. The method was immunoSEQ multiplex PCR; TCRdb's version includes in-frame clones alone and lacks a portion of them. Clonal size and the V and J genes are those of that table, whereas D and trimming came from the DNA. The sample lists 350,000 to 400,000 clones, around 87% seen once, with 0.9% to 1% in the top ten. Concerning this clone: Other DNA sequences from this sample encode an identical CDR3 as well.

The germline V and J ends were trimmed by 3 bases and 0 bases, with 8 bases remaining between them. Germline CDR1 reads KGHDR; CDR2 reads SFDVKD. This CDR3 comprises 14 residues. Sequenced: PBMCs or T cells enriched from blood (not recorded which). This sequence was found in a woman under 40 with acute COVID-19. This chain uses TRBV24-1 with TRBJ2-7; no firm D call. The CDR3 nucleotides read TGTGCCACCAGTGATGGGCAAGGCTCCTACGAGCAGTACTTC. Encoded protein: CATSDGQGSYEQYF.